This T cell receptor (beta chain) was captured by sequencing in a study of shared clonotypes between healthy human individuals. V was shortened by 1 base and J by 7 bases, with 14 bases between the two germline ends. Germline CDR1 LNHNV, CDR2 YYDKDF (reference sequence). This CDR3 is built from 15 residues. Generated by immunoSEQ multiplex PCR, the TCRdb table keeps only in-frame clones and is missing some. This sample has a few million clones; approximately 95% occur once, and the top ten carry 0.3% to 0.4%. Sequences were obtained from naive CD4+ T cells from PBMCs. The subset is: CD45RA+ positively selected. This sequence joins TRBV15 and TRBJ2-1, with D uncertain. The sequence derives from a man aged 18-30 years in good health. Some clones in this sample may be carry-over from other donors' samples. The CDR3 bases are TGTGCCACCAGCAGAGTTTTTGGGGTCGGGAATGAGCAGTTCTTC. Translated: CATSRVFGVGNEQFF.